These 28 T cell receptor beta chains were sequenced from one sample in a study of a mutant IDH1 vaccine in newly diagnosed glioma. This sample's time point: week 35, safety follow-up. The vaccine gave 300 ug of a 20-mer mutant IDH1 peptide subcutaneously per dose. Sequenced by immunoSEQ multiplex PCR; TCRdb stores in-frame clones only, minus some. Among tens of thousands of clones, around 76% were seen once, and the ten largest hold under 9%. No antigens are known for them. The source was PBMCs, collected from a glioma patient whose treatment included an IDH1 peptide vaccine. These TCRs come from a man in his fifties or sixties with glioma.

This clone was recorded a few times. This chain joins TRBV19 and TRBJ1-1; D gene uncertain. V lost 6 bases and J 7 bases, leaving 12 bases between the germline ends. CDR3 length: 12 residues. CDR1 is LNHDA and CDR2 is SQIVND in the germline V gene (reference sequence). CDR3 residues: CASSPGTFEAFF. The DNA of the CDR3 is TGTGCCAGTAGCCCAGGAACCTTTGAAGCTTTCTTT.

V usage is TRBV5-1 and J usage is TRBJ2-7, with D maybe TRBD1 (5 bases). Trimming pared 1 base from V and 0 bases from J, leaving 8 bases between. From germline, CDR1 is SGHRS and CDR2 YFSETQ. This CDR3 comprises 14 residues. The CDR3 loop is CASSLQGPSYEQYF. The CDR3 bases are TGCGCCAGCAGCTTGCAGGGTCCCTCCTACGAGCAGTACTTC.

This clone was counted a few times. The chain joins TRBV19 to TRBJ1-2; tentative D call: TRBD1 (5 bases). V was pared by 5 bases and J by 2 bases, with 15 bases between. Germline loops: CDR1 LNHDA, CDR2 SQIVND (reference sequence). The CDR3 covers 15 residues. The CDR3 nucleotides are TGTGCCAGTAGTGTTGGGACGGATAAGAACTATGGCTACACCTTC. Translation gives CASSVGTDKNYGYTF.

The chain couples TRBV4-3 to TRBJ1-4; D not resolved. The germline V gene has CDR1 LGHNA and CDR2 YSLEER. The V end was cut by 1 base, the J end by 0 bases, with 9 bases between. The CDR3 is 16 amino acids. In DNA form, the CDR3 reads TGCGCCAGCAGCCAAGCTCTGACCGCAACTAATGAAAAACTGTTTTTT. It translates to CASSQALTATNEKLFF.

The chain joins TRBV5-1 to TRBJ2-1; no firm D call. This CDR3 has 13 residues. The V and J ends lost 5 bases and 4 bases respectively, with 10 bases between them. Germline CDR1 is SGHRS and CDR2 is YFSETQ. Here the CDR3 DNA reads TGCGCCAGCAGGCGAGCAGTTTACAATGAGCAGTTCTTC. It encodes CASRRAVYNEQFF.

This chain joins TRBV6-6 and TRBJ1-2; D call uncertain. The CDR3 is 15 residues long. CDR1 and CDR2 (germline): MNHNY, SVGAGI (reference sequence). V shed 6 bases and J shed 0 bases, with 14 bases lying between them. The chain's CDR3 is CASRQRRIANYGYTF. Here the CDR3 DNA reads TGTGCCAGCAGGCAGAGACGAATAGCTAACTATGGCTACACCTTC.

The chain links TRBV18 to TRBJ2-5; the D is unclear. CDR3 size: 12 residues. CDR1 KGHSH and CDR2 LQKENI come from the germline V gene. V lost 6 bases and J 5 bases, leaving 10 bases between the germline ends. This CDR3 reads CASSPKSETQYF. The DNA for the CDR3 is TGTGCCAGCTCTCCAAAGTCGGAGACCCAGTACTTC. The full variable domain, its missing parts supplied by reference TRBV18 and TRBJ2-5, is NAGVMQNPRHLVRRRGQEARLRCSPMKGHSHVYWYRQLPEEGLKFMVYLQKENIIDESGMPKERFSAEFPKEGPSILRIQQVVRGDSAAYFCASSPKSETQYFGPGTRLLVL.

The genes are TRBV5-1 and TRBJ2-3, with 7 positions matching TRBD2. The CDR3 covers 14 residues. Per the germline V gene, CDR1 is SGHRS and CDR2 is YFSETQ. V lost 8 bases to trimming and J lost 4 bases; unmatched junction nucleotides: 10. In DNA form, the CDR3 reads TGCGCCAGTAGACTAGCCCGTCAGTCAGATACGCAGTATTTT. Its protein is CASRLARQSDTQYF.

The V and J genes are TRBV5-1 and TRBJ1-1; possibly TRBD1 for D (6 bases). The CDR3 length is 17 residues. The germline V gene encodes CDR1 SGHRS and CDR2 YFSETQ. V lost 6 bases and J lost 0, with 21 bases in between. CDR3 sequence (DNA): TGCGCCAGCACATACACCGGTGGGGGCTTAATGAACACTGAAGCTTTCTTT. Protein: CASTYTGGGLMNTEAFF.

This clone showed up just a few times. The chain carries TRBV6-1 and TRBJ1-1; D possibly corresponds to TRBD1 (5 bases). CDR1 is MNHNS and CDR2 is SASEGT in the germline V gene. V lost 4 bases to trimming and J lost 5 bases, with 8 bases between them. This CDR3 contains 12 residues. DNA of the CDR3: TGTGCCAGCAGTGCAGGGATTACTGAAGCTTTCTTT. This gives the protein CASSAGITEAFF.

V gene TRBV14 combines with J gene TRBJ1-3, with D hard to call. In germline, CDR1 is SGHDN, CDR2 FVKESK. V lost 5 bases and J 5 bases, leaving 10 bases between the germline ends. The CDR3 loop spans 13 amino acids. The CDR3 sequence is CASSIIARNTIYF. CDR3 nucleotide sequence: TGTGCCAGCAGCATTATCGCAAGAAACACCATATATTTT.

This chain connects TRBV30 to TRBJ2-3, with D uncertain. The CDR3 runs 13 residues. In germline, CDR1 is GTSNPN, CDR2 SVGIG (reference sequence). Trimming shortened V by 2 bases and J by 0 bases, and 6 bases separated the two germline ends. The CDR3 bases are TGTGCCTGGAGTCTGGGGAGCACAGATACGCAGTATTTT. This translates into CAWSLGSTDTQYF.

This clone showed up just a few times. The chain is built from TRBV20-1 and TRBJ2-1; no definite D call. This CDR3 spans 11 amino acids. Germline CDR1 and CDR2: DFQATT and SNEGSKA (reference sequence). V lost 6 bases and J lost 5, with 8 bases in between. The CDR3 nucleotides read TGCAGTGCCCCCGAACACAATGAGCAGTTCTTC. Protein product: CSAPEHNEQFF.

The chain links TRBV7-9 to TRBJ1-6; 8 nucleotides line up with TRBD1. Germline values: CDR1 SEHNR, CDR2 FQNEAQ (reference sequence). CDR3 length: 15 residues. J was trimmed by 10 bases and V by 0 bases; bases with no gene match: 5. The CDR3 spells CASSLAGQGESPLHF. The CDR3 nucleotides read TGTGCCAGCAGCTTAGCTGGACAGGGAGAATCACCCCTCCACTTT. Looking up the rest from reference TRBV7-9 and TRBJ1-6 gives the full variable domain: DTGVSQNPRHKITKRGQNVTFRCDPISEHNRLYWYRQTLGQGPEFLTYFQNEAQLEKSRLLSDRFSAERPKGSFSTLEIQRTEQGDSAMYLCASSLAGQGESPLHFGNGTRLTVT.

The chain uses TRBV9 and TRBJ1-1; D is unresolved. Per germline, CDR1 SGDLS and CDR2 YYNGEE. The CDR3 totals 14 residues. V dropped 4 bases and J dropped 2 bases, with 12 bases sitting between them. This CDR3 reads CASSSRTGNTEAFF. The CDR3 DNA is TGTGCCAGCAGCTCCCGGACGGGAAACACTGAAGCTTTCTTT.

V is TRBV6-5 and J is TRBJ1-1, with D unresolved. CDR3 length: 13 residues. V was shortened by 10 bases and J by 1 base, with 13 bases between the two germline ends. CDR1 MNHEY and CDR2 SVGAGI come from the germline V gene. CDR3 bases: TGTGCCACCTCCCAAAGGGAGAACACTGAAGCTTTCTTT. It translates to CATSQRENTEAFF.

V is TRBV6-6 and J is TRBJ1-6, with 7 bases that match TRBD1. Germline CDR1 reads MNHNY; CDR2 reads SVGAGI (reference sequence). CDR3 length equals 15 residues. V trimming: 4 bases; J trimming: 9 bases; junction bases outside the gene matches: 9. For the CDR3, the DNA is TGTGCCAGCAGTTCCATACCGACAGGGCCTTCACCCCTCCACTTT. The encoded protein is CASSSIPTGPSPLHF.

This clone was observed a few times. The CDR3 DNA reads as TGTGCCAGCAGTGTAATGGGGAATACTGAAGCTTTCTTT. The encoded protein is CASSVMGNTEAFF. The genes are TRBV2 and TRBJ1-1; D remains unclear. This CDR3 has 13 residues. Trimming took 4 bases from V and 5 from J, leaving 11 bases between them. Germline CDR1 SNHLY, CDR2 FYNNEI.

This clone turned up a few times. The chain couples TRBV2 to TRBJ1-1, with D hard to call. Trimming stripped 4 bases from V and 5 bases from J, with 11 bases between. CDR3 size: 13 residues. Germline-derived CDR1 and CDR2 are SNHLY and FYNNEI. The CDR3 region has the DNA TGTGCCAGCAGTGGGGAGAGCCAGACTGAAGCTTTCTTT. Encoded protein: CASSGESQTEAFF.

The chain combines TRBV6-5 with TRBJ2-4; no clear D. Germline CDR1 and CDR2: MNHEY and SVGAGI. The CDR3 is 15 residues long. Trimming cost V 6 bases and J 0 bases, with 12 bases left between them. For the CDR3, the DNA is TGTGCCAGCAGCCCAGGAACGGTAGCCAAAAACATTCAGTACTTC. This sequence encodes CASSPGTVAKNIQYF.

The count of this clone is one. The J gene is TRBJ2-7, the V gene TRBV6-1, with 10 positions matching TRBD1. The CDR3 contains 14 residues. The junction had 9 bases not matched to a gene; V was cut back by 7 bases and J by 6 bases. Per germline, CDR1 MNHNS and CDR2 SASEGT. Here the CDR3 reads CASMTDRGLGEQYF. In nucleotides, the CDR3 is TGTGCCAGCATGACCGACAGGGGGCTCGGCGAGCAGTACTTC.

The chain joins TRBV11-1 to TRBJ2-7, with 9 bases fitting TRBD1. The CDR3 runs to 16 residues. The V gene's germline CDR1 is SGHAT and CDR2 FQDESV (reference sequence). Trimming removed 5 bases from V and 2 bases from J; junction bases left unmatched: 10. The CDR3 spells CASSLVRTGEPYEQYF. CDR3 sequence (DNA): TGTGCCAGCAGCCTTGTCCGGACAGGGGAACCCTACGAGCAGTACTTC.

This clone has more than one count but fewer than ten. This chain uses TRBV19 with TRBJ2-3; no clear D gene. V gave up 6 bases and J gave up 2 bases, with 15 bases separating them. The germline V gene encodes CDR1 LNHDA and CDR2 SQIVND (reference sequence). The CDR3 is 15 amino acids. The CDR3 nucleotides are TGTGCCAGTAGGACCTTAGCTGGGGACACAGATACGCAGTATTTT. Translation: CASRTLAGDTDTQYF.

This clone has only one observation. The CDR3 DNA reads as TGTGCCAGCAGCCTATGGGGTCAAGAGACCCAGTACTTC. Amino acid sequence: CASSLWGQETQYF. The chain carries TRBV25-1 and TRBJ2-5, with no clear D. The V and J ends lost 6 bases and 2 bases respectively, with 10 bases between them. There are 13 residues in the CDR3. Germline V CDR1 and CDR2: MGHDK, SYGVNS.

The V and J genes are TRBV5-5 and TRBJ1-3, with D possibly being TRBD1 (5 bases). Trimming cost V 4 bases and J 3 bases, with 14 bases left between them. This CDR3 contains 15 residues. CDR1 SGHKS and CDR2 YYEKEE come from the germline V gene (reference sequence). In nucleotides, the CDR3 is TGTGCCAGCAGCCGGGACTCCTTCTATGGAAACACCATATATTTT. Translating gives CASSRDSFYGNTIYF.

The rearrangement joins TRBV10-2 to TRBJ2-5; TRBD1 or TRBD2 may be the D gene (5 bases each). Germline V gene data show CDR1 as WSHSY and CDR2 as SAAADI. The ends were cut back, 6 bases at V and 0 bases at J, with 11 bases in the middle. This CDR3 has 14 residues. Here the CDR3 reads CASRTGTHQETQYF. The CDR3 coding sequence is TGCGCCAGCAGAACCGGGACCCACCAAGAGACCCAGTACTTC.

CDR3 nucleotide sequence: TGTGCCAGCAGCGTAGCGCAGGGGGCAGGGGAGACCCAGTACTTC. This sequence encodes CASSVAQGAGETQYF. The chain recombines TRBV9 with TRBJ2-5; 8 positions agree with TRBD1. This CDR3 spans 15 amino acids. J lost 5 bases, V lost 0 bases, and 6 bases had no gene match. Germline CDR1 SGDLS, CDR2 YYNGEE.

V is TRBV6-1 and J is TRBJ2-7, with D hard to call. CDR3 length: 14 residues. Trimming removed 10 bases at V and 4 bases at J, with 20 bases between. CDR1 is MNHNS and CDR2 is SASEGT in the germline V gene. The CDR3 loop is CATPVEPLGYEQYF. The CDR3 coding sequence is TGTGCCACCCCCGTCGAGCCCCTGGGATACGAGCAGTACTTC.